Presented here are 10 T cell receptor beta chains from one specimen sequenced in a study of CD8 T cells in ankylosing spondylitis (dated 2017 in TCRdb). Library construction relied on 5' RACE. Sequenced using an Illumina HiSeq 2500. TCRdb handled the public reads itself, with Q25 trimming in fastp and clone calling in MiXCR, and kept productive beta chains. Each CDR3 protein gets just one entry, which takes the most common genes and DNA from the rows behind it. For this sample the table gives 30,000 to 45,000 distinct CDR3 sequences, of which 3% were detected only once. The ten largest clones add up to about 3% of the sample. Material: blood, either unsorted or a sorted T cell fraction (not recorded which). These receptors were collected from a male donor with ankylosing spondylitis or in good health (not recorded which).

This clonotype was recorded at least ten times. This chain uses TRBV9 with TRBJ2-1; 7 bases are shared with TRBD1. The trim removed 2 bases at V and 6 bases at J, leaving 5 bases unmatched. The germline CDR1 and CDR2 sequences are SGDLS and YYNGEE. This CDR3 has 14 amino acids. The chain's CDR3 is CASSVSGQINEQFF. For the CDR3, the DNA is TGTGCCAGCAGCGTCTCGGGACAGATCAATGAGCAGTTCTTC.

The chain couples TRBV9 to TRBJ2-2; 8 bases fit TRBD1. The CDR3 is 15 amino acids. The J segment lost 8 bases and the V segment lost 0 bases, leaving 6 bases of the junction unmatched. The germline CDR1 and CDR2 sequences are SGDLS and YYNGEE. The CDR3 reads CASSVAQGAGGELFF. For the CDR3, the DNA is TGTGCCAGCAGCGTAGCGCAGGGGGCTGGTGGGGAGCTGTTTTTT. Combining the CDR3 with reference TRBV9 and TRBJ2-2 gives the whole variable domain DSGVTQTPKHLITATGQRVTLRCSPRSGDLSVYWYQQSLDQGLQFLIQYYNGEERAKGNILERFSAQQFPDLHSELNLSSLELGDSALYFCASSVAQGAGGELFFGEGSRLTVL.

This clonotype was seen at least ten times. This chain connects TRBV9 to TRBJ2-1; D possibly corresponds to TRBD1 (7 bases). Germline lookup yields CDR1 SGDLS and CDR2 YYNGEE. With 4 bases removed from V and 3 bases from J, the gap between germline ends came to 17 bases. The CDR3 consists of 16 residues. This CDR3 is CASSPRGQGGYNEQFF. CDR3 in DNA: TGTGCCAGCAGCCCCCGTGGCCAGGGGGGCTACAATGAGCAGTTCTTC.

This clonotype was recorded many times. V and J are TRBV9 and TRBJ1-6; D uncertain. The ends were cut back, 0 bases at V and 8 bases at J, with 9 bases in the middle. Germline V gene lookup returns CDR1 SGDLS and CDR2 YYNGEE. The CDR3 has 14 amino acids. CDR3 nucleotides: TGTGCCAGCAGCGTAGCGCAGCCTGATTCACCCCTCCACTTT. As protein: CASSVAQPDSPLHF. The entire variable domain, with the rest obtained from reference TRBV9 and TRBJ1-6, is as follows: DSGVTQTPKHLITATGQRVTLRCSPRSGDLSVYWYQQSLDQGLQFLIQYYNGEERAKGNILERFSAQQFPDLHSELNLSSLELGDSALYFCASSVAQPDSPLHFGNGTRLTVT.

The sample holds many counts of this clonotype. The chain recombines TRBV9 with TRBJ2-1, with 10 nucleotides matching TRBD1. Germline values: CDR1 SGDLS, CDR2 YYNGEE. J gave up 7 bases and V 1 base, and 5 bases lay outside the gene matches. The CDR3 contains 15 residues. CDR3 sequence (DNA): TGTGCCAGCAGCGTAATAGGACAGGGGGGGAATGAGCAGTTCTTC. Residues: CASSVIGQGGNEQFF.

This clonotype was seen at least ten times. The chain combines TRBV9 with TRBJ1-1; 10 positions agree with TRBD1. Germline V gene data show CDR1 as SGDLS and CDR2 as YYNGEE. This CDR3 has 16 amino acids. With 4 bases clipped from V and 3 bases from J, the junction kept 9 bases outside the gene matches. The CDR3 reads CASSLGQGVWDTEAFF. The CDR3 DNA follows: TGTGCCAGCAGCTTAGGACAGGGGGTTTGGGACACTGAAGCTTTCTTT.

This clonotype was seen ten or more times. J is TRBJ1-5 and V is TRBV9, with D unresolved. The CDR3 length is 14 residues. Trimming cost V 0 bases and J 6 bases, with 10 bases left between them. Germline CDR1 SGDLS, CDR2 YYNGEE. The CDR3 bases are TGTGCCAGCAGCGTAGAAGTGGAGGGTCAGCCCCAGCATTTT. Amino acid sequence: CASSVEVEGQPQHF.

This clonotype was picked up many times. The chain links TRBV9 to TRBJ1-4, with D possibly matching TRBD1 (5 bases). Germline assignment: CDR1 SGDLS and CDR2 YYNGEE. Trimming removed 5 bases from V and 7 bases from J, with 18 bases in between. There are 15 residues in the CDR3. CDR3 residues: CASRGRGGNTEKLFF. The CDR3 DNA follows: TGTGCCAGCAGAGGGAGGGGAGGAAATACTGAAAAACTGTTTTTT.

In its sample, this clonotype was seen many times. CDR3 sequence: CASTPTPGDYNEQFF. DNA for the CDR3: TGTGCCAGCACCCCGACCCCCGGGGATTACAATGAGCAGTTCTTC. The chain uses TRBV9 and TRBJ2-1, with TRBD2 as a possible D gene (5 bases). With 6 bases removed from V and 4 bases from J, the gap between germline ends came to 17 bases. In germline, CDR1 is SGDLS, CDR2 YYNGEE. The CDR3 spans 15 residues. Based on the CDR3 plus reference TRBV9 and TRBJ2-1, the full variable domain is DSGVTQTPKHLITATGQRVTLRCSPRSGDLSVYWYQQSLDQGLQFLIQYYNGEERAKGNILERFSAQQFPDLHSELNLSSLELGDSALYFCASTPTPGDYNEQFFGPGTRLTVL.

This clonotype was observed at least ten times. The genes are TRBV9 and TRBJ2-1; 9 nucleotides match TRBD1. Trimming at V came to 2 bases and at J to 9 bases, leaving 9 bases not matched to a gene. Germline CDR1 SGDLS, CDR2 YYNGEE. The CDR3 loop spans 15 amino acids. CDR3 sequence: CASSVGTGSGGEQFF. As DNA, the CDR3 is TGTGCCAGCAGCGTGGGGACAGGGAGTGGGGGTGAGCAGTTCTTC.